Here is one T cell receptor beta chain with its context. The antigen remains unidentified. One junction end does not reproduce the germline sequence, and a read error may be involved. These data originate in a study of T cells after yellow fever vaccination. Study in general: The authors prepared low-cell-number fractions using SMART-Seq v4 Ultra Low Input. Whole-study results and caveats: A faster peak, day 5 versus 15, was reached by the weaker secondary response. After the booster, 96% of CD4 and 88% of CD8 primary-response clones were re-detected. Abundant clonotypes from the bulk population could get into FACS-sorted repertoires as contaminants.

CDR1 is DFQATT, CDR2 SNEGSKA, per germline (reference sequence). The length of the CDR3 is 15 residues. TCRdb processed the 5' RACE reads anew with MiXCR; each CDR3 protein has one entry. The repertoire holds approximately 550,000 distinct CDR3 sequences, less than 20% seen once, with approximately 15% in the top ten. The source of this sequence is a man aged 30 to 39 who received the YFV17D yellow fever vaccine. The chain joins TRBV20-1 to TRBJ2-7; 8 bases fit TRBD2. The sample consisted of PBMCs, taken 15 days after the yellow fever booster vaccination. CDR3 sequence: CCARAPGTSPHEQYF. The CDR3 nucleotides are TGCTGTGCTAGAGCCCCAGGGACTAGTCCCCACGAGCAGTACTTC.